The entry below gives a single TCR beta chain sequence along with its context. It was the library that attached unique molecular identifiers to individual cDNA molecules. TCRdb independently ran MiXCR on the reads; one entry per CDR3 protein. The profile shows 95,000 to 150,000 distinct CDR3 sequences, about 8.9% of them singletons. This record belongs to a study of human T cells and chemical hapten exposure. In germline, CDR1 is SGHRS, CDR2 YFSETQ. Deletions cut 0 bases from V and 4 bases from J, with 6 bases between. The CDR3 extends over 13 amino acids. Extraction of total RNA was performed on unfractionated whole blood.

This TCR came from a human donor in good health. Some clones in this sample may be carry-over from other donors' samples. Source material: whole blood. The chain is built from TRBV5-1 and TRBJ2-3; unclear D gene. The CDR3 DNA sequence: TGCGCCAGCAGCTTGGCCATCCCAGATACGCAGTATTTT. Translating gives CASSLAIPDTQYF.